This TCR beta chain stems from a study of chemoradiotherapy in HPV16-positive cancers (dated by TCRdb to the early 2020s). About the full investigation: Functional T-cell assays on cells from a couple of HPV16-positive patients defined candidate HPV-specific T-cell clones and common TCR motifs. Whether T-cell immunity against the HPV oncoproteins E6 and E7 changes during chemoradiotherapy and whether survival is affected by this immunity were examined in the study. The candidate HPV-specific TCRs and motifs were then tracked in TCR repertoires from under 100 patients with HPV-related cancers. Study-wide findings and limitations: Improved recurrence-free survival in HPV16-positive patients was associated with expansion of HPV-responsive T cells during chemoradiotherapy. Expansion of candidate HPV-specific clones and E7-related TCR motifs was observed in the tumor microenvironment during treatment, whereas no such expansion was observed for non-HPV-specific T cells. Only a couple of HPV16-positive patients were used to derive the functional definition of HPV-specific T cells, and the survival association was reported for HPV16-positive patients.

Repertoires were sampled repeatedly over the course of chemoradiotherapy, so clonal expansion could be followed in the tumor microenvironment. The library came from the immunoSEQ multiplex PCR assay. TCRdb carries this immuneACCESS record with in-frame sequences only. Its versions omit some clonotypes, under half of them owing to an unresolved V gene in the studies checked, with the rest unexplained. Within this sample are around 25,000 clones, with over 85% of them counted one time only. Of the sample, 22% is held by the ten largest clones. In this sample, this clone turned up once. Its cognate antigen has yet to be identified. No quality values exist for individual bases; no much larger clone is one base distant. The trim is 7 bases for V and 2 bases for J, with a gap of 14 bases between the germline ends. Based on the germline V gene, the CDR1 and CDR2 sequences are LGHNA and YSLEER. The CDR3 sequence holds 14 residues, the cysteine and phenylalanine included. The DNA shown is the 42-base CDR3, in frame from base 1.

The clonotype originates from a human donor with HPV-associated anogenital cancer. The chain is assembled from TRBV4-3 and TRBJ1-2; no D gene is confidently identified. Here the sequenced sample was blood, taken from a patient who underwent chemoradiotherapy. The sequenced DNA: TGCGCCAGCAACCGTGACTTGGAGAACTATGGCTACACCTTC. Its product reads: CASNRDLENYGYTF.